These 2 T cell receptor beta chains were sequenced from one sample in a study of molecular identifiers for immune sequencing clone quantification. TCRdb reprocessed the PCR reads via MiXCR and lists one record per CDR3 protein. The data contain over 300,000 distinct CDR3 sequences, roughly a quarter of them singletons. The source material was naive CD8+ T cells from blood, with Jurkat cell RNA spiked in. As to subset: FACS-sorted CD8+CD4-CCR7+CD45RA+ naive T cells. The source is a human donor in good health. Some libraries in this study had Jurkat cell RNA spiked in.

This clonotype has ten or more counts. This chain uses TRBV30 with TRBJ2-1; D gene ambiguous. CDR1 and CDR2 (germline): GTSNPN, SVGIG (reference sequence). V lost 0 bases and J 8 bases, leaving 5 bases between the germline ends. This CDR3 has 11 residues. CDR3 region: CAWSVSYEQFF. As DNA, the CDR3 is TGTGCCTGGAGTGTGTCGTATGAGCAGTTCTTC.

This clonotype was seen at least ten times. The J gene is TRBJ2-3, the V gene TRBV28; D is undetermined. V lost 2 bases and J 2 bases, leaving 11 bases between the germline ends. CDR1 MDHEN and CDR2 SYDVKM come from the germline V gene. This CDR3 region has 15 residues. CDR3 sequence: CASSLTGALTDTQYF. The CDR3 nucleotides are TGTGCCAGCAGTTTAACGGGCGCCCTCACAGATACGCAGTATTTT.